This T cell receptor (beta chain) was observed in a study of T cell repertoires in cytomegalovirus infection (dated by TCRdb to between 2019 and 2020). Regarding the study in general: The HLA type of each donor mattered for the analysis, because public TCR beta signatures pointed to carriage of CMV infection along with the matching HLA type.

Paper-wide results and their limitations: Cumulative frequency of public TCR beta family members discriminated carriers of CMV infection plus the relevant HLA type in this cohort and an independent 352-donor cohort. The ex vivo response was dominated by HLA-C-restricted CMV-specific TCR beta clonotypes, which also provided the single most frequent clonotype in two of eight donors.

These reads were obtained on an Illumina HiSeq 1500. TCRdb reprocessing: public reads trimmed at Q25 with fastp, clones called with MiXCR, in-frame beta chains kept. Identical CDR3 protein sequences are pooled into one entry, listed with their most common genes and DNA. The sample table holds roughly 630,000 distinct CDR3 sequences, of which less than 25% were seen once. Of the sample, 7.5% to 9% falls within the top ten clones. Including the terminal cysteine and phenylalanine, the CDR3 comprises 15 residues. This entry keeps only the CDR3 DNA: 45 bases, framed from base 1. V is cut back by 3 bases and J by 4 bases, with 6 bases in the junction unmatched. From the germline V gene, CDR1 is SGHAT and CDR2 is FQNNGV. Regarding this clonotype: Its antigen remains unidentified. Nothing much larger sits one base from this clone, and base qualities are not available.

The receptor's source is a human donor in good health (CMV status not recorded). Some clones in this sample may be carry-over from other donors' samples. The chain employs TRBV11-2 and TRBJ2-7, and 10 junctional nucleotides match TRBD1. The sample comprised CD8+ T cells from PBMCs. In nucleotides, the sequence is TGTGCCAGCAGCTTGGGGACAGGGGCTATTTACGAGCAGTACTTC. Translated, this is CASSLGTGAIYEQYF.